The clone carrying this T cell receptor beta chain was recorded many times. Its specificity is unknown. This sample is drawn from a study of regulatory T cells in long-lasting Graves disease. Regarding the study as a whole: Exclusively peripheral blood, rather than thyroid tissue, was studied.

Time point: persistent/refractory GD, antithyroid drugs over 5 years with positive TRAb. The TCR library was made from RNA extracted from PBMCs. Germline CDR1 is MNHEY and CDR2 is SMNVEV (reference sequence). V was shortened by 5 bases and J by 2 bases, with 12 bases between the two germline ends. The CDR3 extends over 14 amino acids. Arm-PCR of CDR3 regions and iRepertoire HTBI primers were the basis on which TCR beta libraries were built. Original data processing: Spanning all samples, the identified segments comprised around 60 TRBV and more than 11 TRBJ. TCRdb re-derived calls from the multiplex PCR reads in MiXCR, one entry per CDR3 protein. TCRdb's processing, not the study's, gives the V and J calls here. This table has 700,000 or so distinct CDR3 sequences, around 30% appearing once.

The chain carries TRBV27 and TRBJ1-1, with D unresolved. This TCR was sampled from a female donor with Graves disease. The input for sequencing was peripheral blood mononuclear cells (PBMCs), taken when the disease was refractory, from a patient treated with antithyroid drugs. CDR3 nucleotides: TGTGCCAGCAGTAGACCGGGAGGTAACACTGAAGCTTTCTTT. Protein: CASSRPGGNTEAFF.